The clone carrying this T cell receptor (beta chain) was detected a few times. This sample was taken from a study of identical twins. The cDNA had a unique molecular identifier and a template-switch universal primer site. TCRdb passed the 5' RACE reads through MiXCR, listing each CDR3 protein once. The data hold 1.5 million to 2 million distinct CDR3 sequences, with under 35% observed a single time. Germline loops: CDR1 SGHDT, CDR2 YYEEEE. The CDR3 covers 15 residues. The V end lost 4 bases, the J end lost 4 bases, and 15 bases lay between the germline ends. The chain joins TRBV5-6 to TRBJ2-4; possibly TRBD1 for D (6 bases). The sequence was obtained from a newborn girl in good health. Specimen: cord blood. CDR3 DNA: TGTGCCAGCAGCCAATTCGGGACACGAAAAAACATTCAGTACTTC. Translating it yields CASSQFGTRKNIQYF.